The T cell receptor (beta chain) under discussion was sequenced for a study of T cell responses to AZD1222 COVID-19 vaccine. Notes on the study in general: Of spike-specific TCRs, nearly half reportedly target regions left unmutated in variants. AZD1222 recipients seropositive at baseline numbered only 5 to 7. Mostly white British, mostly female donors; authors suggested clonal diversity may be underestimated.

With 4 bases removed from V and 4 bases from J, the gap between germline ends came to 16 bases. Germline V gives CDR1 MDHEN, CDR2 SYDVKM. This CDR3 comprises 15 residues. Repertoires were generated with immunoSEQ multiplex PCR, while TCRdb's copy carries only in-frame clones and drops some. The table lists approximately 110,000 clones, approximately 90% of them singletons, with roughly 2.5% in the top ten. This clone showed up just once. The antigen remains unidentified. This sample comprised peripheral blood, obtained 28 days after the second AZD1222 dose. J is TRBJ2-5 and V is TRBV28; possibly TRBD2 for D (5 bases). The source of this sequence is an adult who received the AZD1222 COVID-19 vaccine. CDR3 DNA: TGTGCCAGCAGTTCTTTCGTGAGCGGTTTAGAGACCCAGTACTTC. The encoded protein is CASSSFVSGLETQYF.